This TCR beta chain emerged from a study of cytomegalovirus exposure and HLA in healthy donors. Turning to the study itself: From HLA-typed donors, an early data release held about 85 million unique TCRs.

The PCR employed 60 Vbeta primers together with 13 Jbeta primers. Sequenced by immunoSEQ multiplex PCR; TCRdb stores in-frame clones only, minus some. The listing records some 72,000 clones. Note on this clone: The antigen is unknown.

Findings of the study overall: A reported reduction in N-insertions relative to the roughly 610-donor mean was seen in an Asian-associated ancestry cluster in a later analysis.

Material for sequencing was PBMCs. The origin of this receptor is a man between 35 and 55 years old in good health and CMV-seronegative.

In DNA form, the CDR3 reads TGCAGTGCTAGCATCTATGGCTACACCTTC. As protein: CSASIYGYTF. The genes are TRBV20-1 and TRBJ1-2; D remains ambiguous. The CDR3 loop spans 10 amino acids. V dropped 3 bases and J dropped 4 bases, with 3 bases sitting between them. Germline V gene lookup returns CDR1 DFQATT and CDR2 SNEGSKA (reference sequence).